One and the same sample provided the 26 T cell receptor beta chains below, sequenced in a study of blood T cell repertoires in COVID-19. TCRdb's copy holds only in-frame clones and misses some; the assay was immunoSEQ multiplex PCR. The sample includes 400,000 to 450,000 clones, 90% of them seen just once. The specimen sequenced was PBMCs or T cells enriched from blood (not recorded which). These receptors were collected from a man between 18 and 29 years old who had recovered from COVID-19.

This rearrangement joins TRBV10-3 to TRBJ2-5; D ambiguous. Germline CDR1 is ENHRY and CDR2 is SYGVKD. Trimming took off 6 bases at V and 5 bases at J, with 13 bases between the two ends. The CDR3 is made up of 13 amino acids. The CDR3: CAISPGGMETQYF. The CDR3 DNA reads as TGTGCCATCAGCCCCGGCGGTATGGAGACCCAGTACTTC.

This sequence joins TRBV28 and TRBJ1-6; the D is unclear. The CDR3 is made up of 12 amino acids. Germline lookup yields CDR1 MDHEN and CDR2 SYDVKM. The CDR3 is CATGRVNSPLHF. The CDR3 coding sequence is TGTGCGACTGGGAGGGTTAATTCACCCCTCCACTTT.

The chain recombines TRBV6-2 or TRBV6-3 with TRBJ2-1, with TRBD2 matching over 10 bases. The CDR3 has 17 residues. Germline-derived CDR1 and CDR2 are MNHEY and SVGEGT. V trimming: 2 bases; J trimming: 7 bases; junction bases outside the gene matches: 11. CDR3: CASSYRRTSGRRNEQFF. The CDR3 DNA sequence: TGTGCCAGCAGTTACAGGCGGACTAGCGGTCGCCGGAATGAGCAGTTCTTC.

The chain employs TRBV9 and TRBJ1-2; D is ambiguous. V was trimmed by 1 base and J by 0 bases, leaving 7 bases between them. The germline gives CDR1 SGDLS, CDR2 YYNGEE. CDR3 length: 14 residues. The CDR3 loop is CASSVRLANYGYTF. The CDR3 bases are TGTGCCAGCAGCGTAAGGCTAGCTAACTATGGCTACACCTTC.

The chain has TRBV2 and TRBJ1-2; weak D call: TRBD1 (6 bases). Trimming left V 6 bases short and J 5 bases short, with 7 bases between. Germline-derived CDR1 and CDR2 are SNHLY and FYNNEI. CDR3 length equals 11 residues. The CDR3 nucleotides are TGTGCCAGCAGGGACAGTTATGGCTACACCTTC. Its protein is CASRDSYGYTF.

The CDR3 DNA sequence: TGTGCCAGCAGCCTAAGGGACAGGGGGCGCGGTGGCTACACCTTC. Encoded protein: CASSLRDRGRGGYTF. The chain employs TRBV14 and TRBJ1-2; 12 nucleotides agree with TRBD1. V lost 4 bases and J lost 7; bases outside the gene matches: 7. This CDR3 is 15 amino acids long. Germline values: CDR1 SGHDN, CDR2 FVKESK.

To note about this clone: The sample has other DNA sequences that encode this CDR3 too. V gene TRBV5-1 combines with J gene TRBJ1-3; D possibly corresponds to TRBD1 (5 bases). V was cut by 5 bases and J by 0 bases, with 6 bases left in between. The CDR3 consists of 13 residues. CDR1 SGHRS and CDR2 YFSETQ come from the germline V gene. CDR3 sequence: CASRDSSGNTIYF. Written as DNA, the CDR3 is TGCGCCAGCAGAGACAGCTCTGGAAACACCATATATTTT.

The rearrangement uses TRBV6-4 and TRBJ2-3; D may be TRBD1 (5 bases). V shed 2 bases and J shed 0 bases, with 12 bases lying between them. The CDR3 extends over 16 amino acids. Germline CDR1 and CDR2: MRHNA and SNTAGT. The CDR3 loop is CASSDGAVASTDTQYF. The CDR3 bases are TGTGCCAGCAGTGACGGGGCGGTCGCGAGCACAGATACGCAGTATTTT.

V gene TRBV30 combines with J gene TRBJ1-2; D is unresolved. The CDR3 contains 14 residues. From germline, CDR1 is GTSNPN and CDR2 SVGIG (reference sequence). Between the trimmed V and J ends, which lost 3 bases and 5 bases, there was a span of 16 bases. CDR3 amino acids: CAWRLGVSGYGYTF. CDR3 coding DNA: TGTGCCTGGAGACTCGGGGTCTCGGGGTATGGCTACACCTTC.

CDR3: CASSLDGSYNSPLHF. The CDR3 coding sequence is TGTGCCAGCAGCTTAGACGGCTCCTATAATTCACCCCTCCACTTT. The chain joins TRBV7-9 to TRBJ1-6, with D hard to call. This CDR3 contains 15 residues. Germline CDR1 SEHNR, CDR2 FQNEAQ (reference sequence). Between the trimmed V and J ends, which lost 1 base and 0 bases, there was a span of 4 bases.

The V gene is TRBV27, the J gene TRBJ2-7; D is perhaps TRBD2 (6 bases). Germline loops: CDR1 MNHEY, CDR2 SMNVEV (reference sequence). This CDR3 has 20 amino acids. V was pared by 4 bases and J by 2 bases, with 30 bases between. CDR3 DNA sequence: TGTGCCAGCAGTTACTTAAACGGACCCTTCCGGGACTCTGCTCCCTACGAGCAGTACTTC. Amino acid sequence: CASSYLNGPFRDSAPYEQYF.

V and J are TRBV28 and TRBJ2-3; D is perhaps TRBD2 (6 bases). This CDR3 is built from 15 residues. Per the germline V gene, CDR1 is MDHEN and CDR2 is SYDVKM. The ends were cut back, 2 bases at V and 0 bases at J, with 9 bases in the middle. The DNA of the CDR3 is TGTGCCAGCAGTTTACGGCGGGAAAGCACAGATACGCAGTATTTT. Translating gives CASSLRRESTDTQYF.

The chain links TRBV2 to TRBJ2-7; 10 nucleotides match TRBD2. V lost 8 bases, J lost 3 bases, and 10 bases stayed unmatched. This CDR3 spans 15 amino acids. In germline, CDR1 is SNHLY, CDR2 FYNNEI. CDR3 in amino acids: CASLSGGAPLYEQYF. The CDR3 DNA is TGTGCCAGCCTAAGCGGGGGGGCCCCCCTCTACGAGCAGTACTTC.

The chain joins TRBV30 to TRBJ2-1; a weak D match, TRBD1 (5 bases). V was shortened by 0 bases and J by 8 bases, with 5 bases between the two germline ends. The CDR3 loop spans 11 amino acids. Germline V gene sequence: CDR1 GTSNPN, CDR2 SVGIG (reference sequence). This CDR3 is CAWSVRDEQFF. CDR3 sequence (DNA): TGTGCCTGGAGTGTCAGGGATGAGCAGTTCTTC.

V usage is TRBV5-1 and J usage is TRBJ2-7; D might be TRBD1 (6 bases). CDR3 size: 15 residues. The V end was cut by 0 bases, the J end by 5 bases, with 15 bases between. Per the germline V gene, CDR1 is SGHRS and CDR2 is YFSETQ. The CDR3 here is CASSLESGDTDEQYF. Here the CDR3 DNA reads TGCGCCAGCAGCTTGGAGTCAGGGGACACGGACGAGCAGTACTTC.

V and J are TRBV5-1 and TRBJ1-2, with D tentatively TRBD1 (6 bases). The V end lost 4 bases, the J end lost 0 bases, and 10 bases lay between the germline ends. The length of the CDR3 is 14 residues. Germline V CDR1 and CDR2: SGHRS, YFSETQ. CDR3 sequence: CASSEGQTNYGYTF. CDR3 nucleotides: TGCGCCAGCAGCGAAGGACAGACTAACTATGGCTACACCTTC.

CDR3 protein: CASSDTGIQPYEQYF. CDR3 in DNA: TGTGCCAGCAGTGACACCGGGATCCAACCCTACGAGCAGTACTTC. The rearrangement links TRBV6-1 to TRBJ2-7; D perhaps matches TRBD2 (5 bases). Trimming removed 3 bases from V and 2 bases from J, with 14 bases in between. Germline values: CDR1 MNHNS, CDR2 SASEGT. CDR3 length: 15 residues.

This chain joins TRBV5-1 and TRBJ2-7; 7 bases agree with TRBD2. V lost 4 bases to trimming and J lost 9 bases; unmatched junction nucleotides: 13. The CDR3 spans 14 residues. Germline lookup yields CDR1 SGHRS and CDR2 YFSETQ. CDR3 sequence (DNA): TGCGCCAGCAGCGGGGGTGGTAGCGGGTATGTGCAGTACTTC. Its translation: CASSGGGSGYVQYF. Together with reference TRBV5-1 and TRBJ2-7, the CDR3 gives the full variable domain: KAGVTQTPRYLIKTRGQQVTLSCSPISGHRSVSWYQQTPGQGLQFLFEYFSETQRNKGNFPGRFSGRQFSNSRSEMNVSTLELGDSALYLCASSGGGSGYVQYFGPGTRLTVT.

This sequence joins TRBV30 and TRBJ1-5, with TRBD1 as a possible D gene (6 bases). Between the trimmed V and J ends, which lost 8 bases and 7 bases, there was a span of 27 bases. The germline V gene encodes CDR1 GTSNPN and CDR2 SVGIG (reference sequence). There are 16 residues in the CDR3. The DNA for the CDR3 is TGTGCCCGAGTTGTGGTAAGGACAGAAGCACCCCAGCCCCAGCATTTT. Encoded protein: CARVVVRTEAPQPQHF.

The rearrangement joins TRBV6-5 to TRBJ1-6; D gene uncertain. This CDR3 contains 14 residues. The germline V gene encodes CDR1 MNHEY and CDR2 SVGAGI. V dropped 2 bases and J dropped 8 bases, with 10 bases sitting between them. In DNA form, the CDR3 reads TGTGCCAGCAGTTACGGAGGGAAGGATTCACCCCTCCACTTT. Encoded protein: CASSYGGKDSPLHF.

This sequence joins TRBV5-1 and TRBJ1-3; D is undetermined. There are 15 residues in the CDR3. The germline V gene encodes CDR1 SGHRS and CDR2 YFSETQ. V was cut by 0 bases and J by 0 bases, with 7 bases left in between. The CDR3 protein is CASSLVPFSGNTIYF. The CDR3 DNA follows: TGCGCCAGCAGCTTGGTCCCATTCTCTGGAAACACCATATATTTT.

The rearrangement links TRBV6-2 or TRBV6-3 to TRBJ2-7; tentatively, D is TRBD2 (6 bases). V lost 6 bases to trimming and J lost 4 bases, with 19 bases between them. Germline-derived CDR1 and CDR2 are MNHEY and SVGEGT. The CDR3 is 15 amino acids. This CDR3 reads CASRPTGLPSYEQYF. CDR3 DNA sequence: TGTGCCAGCAGGCCTACGGGACTGCCCTCGTACGAGCAGTACTTC.

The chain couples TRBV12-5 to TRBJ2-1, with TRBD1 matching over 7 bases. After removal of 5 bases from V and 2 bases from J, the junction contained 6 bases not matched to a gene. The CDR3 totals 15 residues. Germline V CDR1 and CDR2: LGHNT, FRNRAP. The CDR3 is CASGQQGLAYNEQFF. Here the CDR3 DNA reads TGTGCTAGTGGTCAACAGGGGCTGGCCTACAATGAGCAGTTCTTC.

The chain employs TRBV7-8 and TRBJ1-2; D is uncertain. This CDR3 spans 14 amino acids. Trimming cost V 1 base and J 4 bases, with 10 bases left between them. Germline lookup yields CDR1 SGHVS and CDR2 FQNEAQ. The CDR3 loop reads CASSLEMISYGYTF. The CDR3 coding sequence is TGTGCCAGCAGCTTAGAGATGATTAGCTATGGCTACACCTTC.

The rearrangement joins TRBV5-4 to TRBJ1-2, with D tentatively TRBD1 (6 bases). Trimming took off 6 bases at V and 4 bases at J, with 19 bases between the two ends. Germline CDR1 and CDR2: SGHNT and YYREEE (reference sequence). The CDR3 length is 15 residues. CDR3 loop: CASKPRTERGYGYTF. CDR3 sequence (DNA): TGTGCCAGCAAGCCCCGGACAGAAAGAGGCTATGGCTACACCTTC.

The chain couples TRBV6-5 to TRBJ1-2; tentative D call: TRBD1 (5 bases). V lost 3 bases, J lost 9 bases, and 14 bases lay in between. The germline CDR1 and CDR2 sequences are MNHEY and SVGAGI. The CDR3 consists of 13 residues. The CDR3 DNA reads TGTGCCAGCAGTTATCCCGGGGAGGGGAGCTACACCTTC. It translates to CASSYPGEGSYTF.